These T cell receptor beta chains were read from a single sample in a study of identifying expanded T cells in peripheral blood. Some clones are missing from TCRdb's copy, which holds only in-frame ones; the method was immunoSEQ multiplex PCR. Of about 100,000 clones in the sample, about 90% were seen once. The specimen was blood. These receptor sequences come from a person aged 18 to 69 in good health. Each CDR3 is given with its conserved first and last residue. Each record gives: CDR3 DNA, CDR3 protein, clone size, J gene, V gene, D gene. D genes are given only for firm matches. Expanded clones are given a class, and other clones once, few, many or no size at all.

DNA: TGTGCCAGCAGCACACAGGGCCTTAGCACAGATACGCAGTATTTT
CDR3: CASSTQGLSTDTQYF
size: NA
J: TRBJ2-3
V: TRBV9
D: NA

DNA: TGTGCCAGCAGCCCCTCCGGGCGTTACCACGAGCAGTACTTC
CDR3: CASSPSGRYHEQYF
size: NA
J: TRBJ2-7
V: TRBV7-9
D: NA

DNA: TGTGCCAGCAGTGATGGGACTTCTGGAAACACCATATATTTT
CDR3: CASSDGTSGNTIYF
size: NA
J: TRBJ1-3
V: TRBV6-5
D: NA

DNA: TGTGCCACCAGCAGAGCAGTAGGGACAGGCAATCAGCCCCAGCATTTT
CDR3: CATSRAVGTGNQPQHF
size: NA
J: TRBJ1-5
V: TRBV15
D: TRBD1

DNA: TGTGCCAGCAGCTTAGTCCCACTTCCGGGGGAAAAACTGTTTTTT
CDR3: CASSLVPLPGEKLFF
size: once
J: TRBJ1-4
V: TRBV7-6
D: NA

DNA: TGTGCCAGCAGCCCCCAAGGGGGTGAGCAGTTCTTC
CDR3: CASSPQGGEQFF
size: once
J: TRBJ2-1
V: TRBV5-4
D: NA

DNA: TGTGCCAGCAGCAGGACAGGGGTTAACTATGGCTACACCTTC
CDR3: CASSRTGVNYGYTF
size: NA
J: TRBJ1-2
V: TRBV5-4
D: TRBD1

DNA: TGTGCCAGCCAGGGACAGAACTATGGCTACACCTTC
CDR3: CASQGQNYGYTF
size: NA
J: TRBJ1-2
V: TRBV6-5
D: TRBD1

DNA: TGTGCCAGCAGCTTAGCGCAGGACCTACAGCTCTACGAGCAGTACTTC
CDR3: CASSLAQDLQLYEQYF
size: NA
J: TRBJ2-7
V: TRBV7-9
D: NA

DNA: TGTGCCAGCAGCGGGGGACTTCCCGCCACTGAAGCTTTCTTT
CDR3: CASSGGLPATEAFF
size: NA
J: TRBJ1-1
V: TRBV9
D: NA

DNA: TGTGCCAGCAGCAATCCGGGACAGAACCCCTCTGGAAACACCATATATTTT
CDR3: CASSNPGQNPSGNTIYF
size: NA
J: TRBJ1-3
V: TRBV21-1
D: NA